This paragraph reports one TCR beta chain. Its antigen remains undetermined. The sample holds no much larger clone one base away, and base qualities are not on file. Cells with a CD4+CD8-CD45RO-CD45RA+ profile were isolated by FACS and defined as naive CD4+ T cells, and those with a CD8+CD4-CD45RA+CD27bright profile were defined as naive CD8+ T cells. Sorting used antibodies against CD4 (RPA-T4), CD8 (SK1), CD27 (O323), CD45RA (HI100) and CD45RO (UCHL1). The sequencer was a 454 GS FLX Titanium. TCR libraries were built from about 0.45 ug of total RNA with a previously published linear amplification protocol. Sequencing was carried out on the Roche/454 Genome Sequencer using Titanium chemistry. Per the source publication's procedure: From roughly five of the healthy donors, under 80,000 rearranged TCR alpha transcripts were sequenced. Duplicate transcripts were removed, and unique TCR clonotypes were defined by the CDR3 junction according to IMGT nomenclature. CD4 versus CD8 status was modeled on V and J genes by logistic regression in R 2.13.0, with adjustment for donor effects and Bonferroni correction for multiple testing. In-frame beta chains were kept once TCRdb had trimmed the public reads at Q25 with fastp and called clones with MiXCR. Merged by CDR3 protein, the rows form single entries marked with the most common genes and DNA. These V and J calls rely on TCRdb rather than the paper's analysis. This sample holds around 200,000 distinct CDR3 sequences; 65% to 75% were observed only once. Around 2% of the sample comes from the top ten.

The trim is 2 bases for V and 4 bases for J, with a gap of 8 bases between the germline ends. The germline V gene yields MNHEY for CDR1 and SVGAGI for CDR2. Counted from cysteine to phenylalanine, this CDR3 has 13 amino acids. Of all the DNA, just the CDR3 is kept, 39 bases in frame from base 1. The data are from a study of healthy donors' naive CD4 and CD8 T cells (dated by TCRdb to the mid-2010s). Regarding the study in general: Donor selection covered three age groups (20-25, 40-50 and 60-70 years) with five to seven people in each, and the resulting cohort had a mean age of approximately 44 and was half female. For TCR alpha, a new primer set was designed to cover all functional IMGT alpha gene variants, and all other steps followed the beta-chain workflow. To check how TCR variation relates to lineage commitment, the researchers sequenced rearranged TCR alpha and beta chains taken from naive CD4+ and CD8+ T cells. The peripheral blood mononuclear cells came from some 20 individuals who were healthy and unrelated. The donors were HLA-typed by sequencing at HLA-A, -B, -C, -DRB1, -DQB1 and -DPB1, using the SBTexcellerator protocol, an ABI3130xl analyzer and SBTengine software.

General conclusions and limits of the study: Reportedly, most V and J gene segments showed bias between naive CD4+ and CD8+ cells, and this bias held consistently across donors regardless of HLA genotype. Taken together, V genes, J genes and CDR3 charge appeared to account for roughly 13% of the variance in CD4/CD8 propensity, acting in a largely additive way. Because the alpha and beta chains were sequenced in bulk, pairing them was not possible, and so effects of the combined chains went unevaluated. The study did not directly address whether homeostatic proliferation of naive T cells might have biased the repertoire. In both chains, CD4+ lineage was associated with a positively charged CDR3, and CD8+ lineage was associated with a negatively charged CDR3.

Sample: naive CD4+ and CD8+ T cells sorted from blood, pooled from several donors. Reading the label with the study, this specimen's cell subset or site is: FACS-sorted naive CD4+ (CD45RO-CD45RA+) and naive CD8+ (CD45RA+CD27bright) T cells. Recombination joined TRBV6-5 with TRBJ2-5; the D segment may tentatively be TRBD1 or TRBD2, each giving 5 matched bases. The sequence derives from a pool of human donors in good health; the sample pools cells from several healthy donors. The CDR3 is CASSYGGGETQYF. In nucleotides, the sequence is TGTGCCAGCAGTTACGGTGGGGGAGAGACCCAGTACTTC.